This record looks at one T cell receptor (beta chain) sequence and its context. Antigen specificity is unknown. This entry is derived from a study of blood T cells in healthy people across ages. Germline CDR1 and CDR2: SEHNR and FQNEAQ (reference sequence). The V end was cut by 2 bases, the J end by 9 bases, with 11 bases between. CDR3 length: 13 amino acids. The use of a sample-barcoded 5' primer and a J-beta primer mix characterized a second PCR of about 7 to 12 cycles. MiXCR, applied by TCRdb to the 5' RACE reads, yields one record per CDR3 protein. The data show some 1.4 million distinct CDR3 sequences, approximately 38% seen once. Overall study findings and caveats: When set beside aged donors, long-lived donors presented more naive CD4+ cells and higher diversity. Roughly linear declines in TCR beta diversity per million T cells occurred with age. The unknown donor CMV status may have confounded expanded clonotype changes.

The rearrangement uses TRBV7-9 and TRBJ2-1, with a possible D match to TRBD1 (6 bases). Sequencing was carried out using blood. This receptor was identified in a young woman in good health. This chain's CDR3 is CASSLRQESEQFF. In DNA form, the CDR3 reads TGTGCCAGCAGCTTACGACAGGAATCTGAGCAGTTCTTC. Based on the CDR3 plus reference TRBV7-9 and TRBJ2-1, the full variable domain is DTGVSQNPRHKITKRGQNVTFRCDPISEHNRLYWYRQTLGQGPEFLTYFQNEAQLEKSRLLSDRFSAERPKGSFSTLEIQRTEQGDSAMYLCASSLRQESEQFFGPGTRLTVL.